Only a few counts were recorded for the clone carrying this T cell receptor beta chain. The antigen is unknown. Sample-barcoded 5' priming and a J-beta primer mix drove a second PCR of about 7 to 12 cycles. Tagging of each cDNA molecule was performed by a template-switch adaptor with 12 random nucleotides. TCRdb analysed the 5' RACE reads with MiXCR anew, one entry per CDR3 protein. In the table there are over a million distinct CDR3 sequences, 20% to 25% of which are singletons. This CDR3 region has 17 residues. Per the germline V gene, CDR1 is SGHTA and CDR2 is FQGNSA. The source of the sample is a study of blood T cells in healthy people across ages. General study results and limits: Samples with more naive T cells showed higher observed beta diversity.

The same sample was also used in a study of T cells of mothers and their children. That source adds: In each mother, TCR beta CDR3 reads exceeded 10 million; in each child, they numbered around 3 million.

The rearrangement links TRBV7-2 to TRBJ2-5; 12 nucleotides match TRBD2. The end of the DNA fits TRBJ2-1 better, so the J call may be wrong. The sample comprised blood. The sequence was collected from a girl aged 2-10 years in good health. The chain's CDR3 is CASTPYPTSGGSNEQFF. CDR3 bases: TGTGCCAGCACCCCTTACCCGACTAGCGGGGGCTCCAATGAGCAGTTCTTC.